Listed below are T cell receptor beta chains from one sample, sequenced in a study of blood T cell repertoires in COVID-19. Repertoires were generated with immunoSEQ multiplex PCR, while TCRdb's copy carries only in-frame clones and drops some. Of under 300,000 clones in the sample, about 90% were seen once. Sequencing used PBMCs or T cells enriched from blood (not recorded which). The receptors originated from a woman aged 55-69 years who had recovered from COVID-19. The CDR3 runs from the conserved cysteine through the conserved F or W. The order of the fields is D gene, clone size, V gene, J gene, CDR3 protein, CDR3 DNA. The D gene is left open where the match is weak. Not all rows give a size; the values are once, few, many and, for expanded clones, a class.

-	-	TRBV28	TRBJ1-1	CASSYRNTEAFF	TGTGCCAGCAGTTACAGAAACACTGAAGCTTTCTTT
-	once	TRBV28	TRBJ2-7	CASSLSGAEQYF	TGTGCCAGCAGTTTAAGTGGGGCCGAGCAGTACTTC
-	-	TRBV4-2	TRBJ1-3	CASSPGPEGNTIYF	TGTGCCAGCAGCCCAGGCCCAGAGGGAAACACCATATATTTT
-	-	TRBV7-9	TRBJ1-5	CASSPGDQPQHF	TGTGCCAGCAGCCCCGGTGATCAGCCCCAGCATTTT
TRBD1	-	TRBV27	TRBJ2-7	CASGRTHDRAGYEQYF	TGTGCCAGCGGCCGGACCCACGACAGGGCAGGGTACGAGCAGTACTTC
-	-	TRBV11-2	TRBJ2-1	CASSLSLLTEQFF	TGTGCCAGCAGCTTAAGTCTATTAACGGAGCAGTTCTTC
-	-	TRBV28	TRBJ2-5	CASMPDSQETQYF	TGTGCCAGCATGCCGGACAGTCAAGAGACCCAGTACTTC
TRBD1	-	TRBV13	TRBJ1-1	CASSLRQGRTEAFF	TGTGCCAGCAGCTTAAGACAGGGGAGGACTGAAGCTTTCTTT
-	-	TRBV2	TRBJ1-3	CASGPDSPFSGNTIYF	TGTGCCAGCGGCCCGGACAGTCCATTCTCTGGAAACACCATATATTTT
-	-	TRBV5-1	TRBJ2-3	CASSLVGGATDTQYF	TGCGCCAGCAGCTTGGTAGGAGGAGCTACAGATACGCAGTATTTT
-	-	TRBV28	TRBJ1-2	CATSSYGYTF	TGTGCCACGTCGAGCTATGGCTACACCTTC
TRBD2	-	TRBV3-1/TRBV3-2	TRBJ2-1	CASSQNPPELAGNEQFF	TGTGCCAGCAGCCAAAACCCACCCGAATTAGCGGGAAATGAGCAGTTCTTC
-	-	TRBV27	TRBJ2-7	CASRSGQSPSYEQYF	TGTGCCAGCAGGTCGGGACAAAGTCCTTCCTACGAGCAGTACTTC
TRBD2	-	TRBV19	TRBJ2-1	CASSLAGAYEQFF	TGTGCCAGTAGTTTAGCGGGAGCGTATGAGCAGTTCTTC
-	once	TRBV13	TRBJ1-1	CASTSWDSGGGTEAFF	TGTGCCAGCACCTCTTGGGATTCCGGGGGAGGCACTGAAGCTTTCTTT
TRBD2	-	TRBV28	TRBJ2-7	CASRPGLADYEQYF	TGTGCCAGCAGACCCGGACTAGCGGACTACGAGCAGTACTTC
-	-	TRBV6-4	TRBJ2-5	CASSDSFMSEETQYF	TGTGCCAGCAGTGACTCGTTTATGTCAGAAGAGACCCAGTACTTC
TRBD2	once	TRBV5-1	TRBJ2-1	CASSLVGVGGEQFF	TGCGCCAGCAGCTTGGTAGGAGTCGGGGGGGAGCAGTTCTTC
-	-	TRBV27	TRBJ1-1	CASSSYRERNTEAFF	TGTGCCAGCAGTTCATACAGGGAGAGGAACACTGAAGCTTTCTTT
TRBD2	-	TRBV5-5	TRBJ2-5	CASSLRLAGEETQYF	TGTGCCAGCAGCTTGCGGCTAGCGGGAGAGGAGACCCAGTACTTC
TRBD1	-	TRBV24-1	TRBJ1-5	CATRDRADQPQHF	TGTGCCACCAGGGACAGGGCGGATCAGCCCCAGCATTTT
TRBD1	-	TRBV7-9	TRBJ1-5	CASSPGQGERPQHF	TGTGCCAGCAGCCCCGGACAGGGAGAACGGCCCCAGCATTTT
-	-	TRBV5-1	TRBJ1-6	CASRRTGYIDSYNSPLHF	TGCGCCAGCAGGCGAACAGGGTATATTGACTCCTATAATTCACCCCTCCACTTT
-	-	TRBV6-6	TRBJ1-1	CASRTTPGQLNTEAFF	TGTGCCAGCAGAACCACTCCGGGACAACTGAACACTGAAGCTTTCTTT
TRBD1	-	TRBV27	TRBJ1-5	CASSLSDRGWSQPQHF	TGTGCCAGCAGTTTATCCGACAGGGGCTGGAGTCAGCCCCAGCATTTT
-	-	TRBV7-8	TRBJ2-1	CASSFHGEQFF	TGTGCCAGCAGCTTTCACGGTGAGCAGTTCTTC
-	-	TRBV6-1	TRBJ1-2	CASSEAADGYGYTF	TGTGCCAGCAGTGAAGCGGCGGATGGCTATGGCTACACCTTC
TRBD1	once	TRBV27	TRBJ1-6	CASASGQGNSPLHF	TGTGCCAGCGCAAGCGGACAGGGGAATTCACCCCTCCACTTT
TRBD2	-	TRBV12-3/TRBV12-4	TRBJ2-1	CASSLQAGEQFF	TGTGCCAGCAGTTTGCAAGCGGGAGAGCAGTTCTTC
-	once	TRBV7-2	TRBJ1-2	CASSPDVERLYFDGYTF	TGTGCCAGCAGCCCAGACGTCGAGAGACTATATTTTGATGGCTACACCTTC
-	-	TRBV21-1	TRBJ2-2	CASSKWGTSGLNTGELFF	TGTGCCAGCAGCAAATGGGGGACTAGCGGGCTTAACACCGGGGAGCTGTTTTTT
-	-	TRBV28	TRBJ1-2	CASQFVGGPGYGYTF	TGTGCCAGCCAATTCGTGGGGGGGCCCGGCTATGGCTACACCTTC
TRBD1	-	TRBV19	TRBJ1-5	CASTDRENQPQHF	TGTGCCAGTACCGACAGGGAGAATCAGCCCCAGCATTTT
-	-	TRBV10-2	TRBJ2-3	CASSDQGGGTDTQYF	TGCGCCAGCAGTGATCAAGGGGGGGGGACAGATACGCAGTATTTT
-	once	TRBV5-8	TRBJ1-5	CASSLGLLSNQPQHF	TGTGCCAGCAGCTTGGGACTTCTTAGCAATCAGCCCCAGCATTTT
TRBD1	-	TRBV28	TRBJ2-7	CASRLQGAYEQYF	TGTGCCAGCAGACTACAGGGGGCCTACGAGCAGTACTTC
-	-	TRBV28	TRBJ1-1	CASSLLRGDTEAFF	TGTGCCAGCAGTTTATTGCGGGGGGACACTGAAGCTTTCTTT
TRBD2	-	TRBV5-1	TRBJ2-1	CASSLSRLAGNEQFF	TGCGCCAGCAGCCTATCCCGACTAGCGGGCAATGAGCAGTTCTTC
-	-	TRBV18	TRBJ1-1	CASSPTTGAFF	TGTGCCAGCTCACCTACGACAGGCGCTTTCTTT
TRBD1	-	TRBV18	TRBJ2-1	CASSPPGTGLSGEQFF	TGTGCCAGCTCACCACCCGGGACAGGGTTGTCGGGTGAGCAGTTCTTC
-	-	TRBV4-2	TRBJ2-6	CASSRGSFDVLTF	TGTGCCAGCAGCCGCGGGTCTTTCGACGTCCTGACTTTC
-	-	TRBV2	TRBJ2-6	CASIERDLSGANVLTF	TGTGCCAGCATCGAGAGGGATCTCTCTGGGGCCAACGTCCTGACTTTC
-	-	TRBV5-1	TRBJ2-7	CASSFGAEYEQYF	TGCGCCAGCAGCTTTGGGGCCGAATACGAGCAGTACTTC
-	-	TRBV6-2/TRBV6-3	TRBJ2-5	CASTPLGGETQYF	TGTGCCAGCACCCCCCTTGGCGGGGAGACCCAGTACTTC
TRBD2	-	TRBV7-9	TRBJ2-7	CASSLPRGLAGGGKQYF	TGTGCCAGCAGCTTGCCTCGGGGACTAGCGGGAGGGGGTAAGCAGTACTTC
-	-	TRBV2	TRBJ1-3	CASSLRGAGNTIYF	TGTGCCAGCAGCCTCAGGGGTGCTGGAAACACCATATATTTT
-	-	TRBV18	TRBJ1-2	CASSPGQEGPYGYTF	TGTGCCAGCTCGCCAGGGCAAGAGGGCCCCTATGGCTACACCTTC
-	-	TRBV3-1/TRBV3-2	TRBJ1-4	CASSQTSEKLFF	TGTGCCAGCAGCCAGACTTCTGAAAAACTGTTTTTT
TRBD2	-	TRBV2	TRBJ2-3	CASRPLAAITDTQYF	TGTGCCAGCAGACCTCTAGCGGCGATTACAGATACGCAGTATTTT
TRBD1	-	TRBV10-2	TRBJ2-7	CASSSGTGGLGQYF	TGCGCCAGCAGTTCCGGGACAGGGGGATTGGGGCAGTACTTC
-	-	TRBV9	TRBJ1-1	CASSVGGGGLTMNTEAFF	TGTGCCAGCAGCGTAGGCGGGGGGGGCCTTACCATGAACACTGAAGCTTTCTTT